This T cell receptor beta chain derives from a study of blood T cell repertoires in COVID-19. Authors' methods: Estimated nucleated cell counts came from reference gene primer amplification. The table came from immunoSEQ multiplex PCR; TCRdb's copy has only in-frame clones and leaves some out. That table supplies the V and J calls and clone size; D and trimming were determined from the DNA. The sample includes 300,000 to 450,000 clones, roughly 86% of them seen just once. After removal of 7 bases from V and 6 bases from J, the junction contained 13 bases not matched to a gene. This CDR3 contains 16 residues. Germline lookup yields CDR1 LNHDA and CDR2 SQIVND (reference sequence).

The receptor comes from a human donor with acute or convalescent COVID-19. The donor label of this sample is uncertain. Sequences were obtained from peripheral blood. This chain connects TRBV19 to TRBJ2-1; TRBD2 aligns across 9 bases. CDR3 DNA sequence: TGTGCCAGTACCAACCTGGCGGGAGGGCACAGCAATGAGCAGTTCTTC. Amino acids: CASTNLAGGHSNEQFF.